The clone carrying this TCR beta chain was counted only a few times. Its target is unknown. The CDR3 is 14 residues long. V shed 4 bases and J shed 2 bases, with 12 bases lying between them. The source of the sample is a study of T cells after yellow fever vaccination. Study-wide context: SMART-Seq v4 Ultra Low Input prepared the low-cell-number fractions. Overall study findings and caveats: Reappearance after the booster was seen for most primary-vaccination clones, at 95% to 97% CD4 and more than 80% CD8.

The study made its TCR cDNA through 5'RACE template switching. That step introduced a universal primer site along with UMIs. In TCRdb, the 5' RACE reads were re-called with MiXCR into one record per CDR3 protein. The repertoire holds roughly 330,000 distinct CDR3 sequences, with approximately 4% as singletons. Source: PBMCs, taken 5 days after the yellow fever booster vaccination. This receptor was obtained from a man aged 18-30 years who received the YFV17D yellow fever vaccine. The chain uses TRBV12-3 or TRBV12-4 and TRBJ2-7; TRBD2 might be the D (6 bases). CDR3 loop: CASSWGTEAYEQYF. For the CDR3, the DNA is TGTGCCAGCAGTTGGGGGACTGAAGCCTACGAGCAGTACTTC.